This record concerns one T cell receptor beta chain sequence. Its recognized antigen is unknown. Base qualities were left out, and no much larger clone turns up one base away. The trial excluded patients who had a history of autoimmune disease or who were on systemic immunosuppression. Peripheral blood for TCR sequencing was collected from all dose cohorts at baseline, on cycle 4 day 1, and on cycle 7 day 1. The samples were drawn from a first-in-human, open-label, multicenter phase I dose-escalation trial of ivuxolimab. The trial enrolled adults with locally advanced or metastatic head and neck squamous cell, hepatocellular, melanoma or renal cell carcinoma. Before TCR sequencing, CD4+ T cells and CD8+ T cells were sorted from peripheral blood as separate populations. Spanning cysteine to phenylalanine, the CDR3 consists of 18 amino acids. Only the CDR3 region is kept as DNA, spanning 54 bases read in frame from base 1. CDR1 ENHRY and CDR2 SYGVKD were looked up in the germline V gene. V has 2 bases trimmed and J has 5 bases trimmed; junction bases matching no gene number 17.

To sequence the TCRbeta CDR3 region, genomic DNA was isolated from the sorted cells. TCRbeta CDR3 regions were sequenced using the immunoSEQ Assay. The clones in this table, taken by TCRdb from immuneACCESS, are in-frame only. Not every clone is retained; where verified, under half of the shortfall comes from an unresolved V gene, and the cause of the rest is unknown. This sample holds tens of thousands of clones; 88% were observed only once. Around 18% of the sample is in the top ten clones. The source of the sample is a study of OX40 agonist ivuxolimab in advanced cancers. About the investigation overall: Ivuxolimab, which targeted the costimulatory receptor OX40 (CD134), was an agonistic, fully human IgG2 monoclonal antibody. Among the roughly 52 dose-escalation patients, around 20 had hepatocellular carcinoma, around 15 melanoma, 9 renal cell carcinoma and 9 head and neck cancer. Intravenous ivuxolimab was administered to patients every 2 weeks at six dose levels: 0.01, 0.1, 0.3, 1.5, 3 and 10 mg/kg. Peripheral TCRbeta sequencing was intended to test whether TCR sequence diversity was altered and clonal T-cell expansion was caused by ivuxolimab. Prior anti-PD-1, anti-PD-L1 or anti-CTLA-4 therapy was permitted, and checkpoint inhibitors had been received by about 37% of dose-escalation patients. The paper covers the monotherapy dose-escalation part of the phase I ivuxolimab trial, which included N of about 51 patients. Partial responses were achieved by three dose-escalation patients, of whom one had hepatocellular carcinoma and two had cutaneous melanoma. In the dose-escalation cohort, approximately 80% of patients were male, and the mean age was 60 years with a range of roughly 23 to 79. Overall study results and their limits: Low levels of normalized T-cell clonal expansion were also seen in some patients who did not respond. At doses of 0.1 to 3.0 mg/kg, clonal expansion of both CD4+ and CD8+ T cells in blood was seen between baseline and week 6. The antigen specificity of the peripheral T cells that underwent clonal expansion was not determined. In partial responders in the 0.1-3.0 mg/kg groups, normalized peripheral clonal expansion was found to be among the lowest, especially among CD8+ T cells. After ivuxolimab, CD8+ T cells had more expanded clones than CD4+ T cells on average.

The receptor was isolated from an adult with an advanced solid tumor such as melanoma, head and neck, liver or kidney cancer. The source material was CD4+ or CD8+ T cells sorted from blood, sampled in a trial of the OX40 agonist ivuxolimab. This chain is built from TRBV10-3 and TRBJ1-2, with 7 central nucleotides matching TRBD1. The nucleotides read TGTGCCATCAGTGAGACAGGGGCGGTGATTAAAATAGGATATGGCTACACCTTC. Its translation is CAISETGAVIKIGYGYTF.